What follows is one T cell receptor beta chain and its context. This sample was taken from a study of blood T cell repertoires in COVID-19. Whole-study context: Sources were T cells, B-cell-depleted T cells, or PBMCs; the material itself was cDNA or gDNA.

Those who participated ranged in age from roughly 18 to 90 years and resided in 20 to 30 US areas. This table comes from immunoSEQ multiplex PCR, and its TCRdb copy is limited to in-frame clones, with some not included. The repertoire holds 300,000 to 350,000 clones, with less than 90% as singletons. The germline CDR1 and CDR2 sequences are SNHLY and FYNNEI. V lost 6 bases and J 0 bases, leaving 12 bases between the germline ends. CDR3 length equals 14 residues. This TCR was recovered from a woman aged 25 to 39 who had recovered from COVID-19. The sample taken for sequencing was PBMCs or T cells enriched from blood (not recorded which). The chain links TRBV2 to TRBJ2-7; weak D call: TRBD2 (6 bases). For the CDR3, the DNA is TGTGCCAGCAGCGTTTTGGGGGGCTCCTACGAGCAGTACTTC. Protein sequence: CASSVLGGSYEQYF.